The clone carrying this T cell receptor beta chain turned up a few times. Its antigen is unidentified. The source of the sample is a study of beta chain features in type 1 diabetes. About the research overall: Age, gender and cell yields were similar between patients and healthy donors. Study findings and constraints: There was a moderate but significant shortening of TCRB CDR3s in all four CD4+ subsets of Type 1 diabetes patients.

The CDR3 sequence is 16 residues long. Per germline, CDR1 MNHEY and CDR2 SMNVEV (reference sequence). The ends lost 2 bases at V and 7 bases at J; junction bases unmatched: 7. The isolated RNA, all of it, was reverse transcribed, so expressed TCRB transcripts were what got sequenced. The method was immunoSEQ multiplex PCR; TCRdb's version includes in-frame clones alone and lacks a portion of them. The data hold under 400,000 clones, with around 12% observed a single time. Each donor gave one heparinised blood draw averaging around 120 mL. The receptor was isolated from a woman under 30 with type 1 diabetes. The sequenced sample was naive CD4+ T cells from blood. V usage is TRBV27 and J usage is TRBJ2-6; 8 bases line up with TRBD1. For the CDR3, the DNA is TGTGCCAGCAGTTTAGGGACAGGAGGGGCTGCCAACGTCCTGACTTTC. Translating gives CASSLGTGGAANVLTF.